These 9 T cell receptor beta chains came from one sample sequenced in a study of shared clonotypes between healthy human individuals (dated by TCRdb to 2020 to 2022). The library was built by means of the immunoSEQ multiplex PCR assay. The source is immuneACCESS, and TCRdb retained only in-frame sequences with V and J called. Part of the clones is not carried over; for the studies checked, unresolved V genes explain less than half of this, and the remainder is unexplained. This sample comprises over 1.4 million clones, roughly 96% of them detected only once. Together, the top ten hold about 1.2% of the sample. The source material was naive CD4+ T cells sorted from blood. The label giving this sample's cell subset or site can be read as: CD45RA+ positively selected. The receptors originated from a man between 25 and 39 years old in good health.

This chain connects TRBV6-5 to TRBJ2-5; 7 bases agree with TRBD1. V was clipped by 4 bases and J by 5 bases; unmatched bases: 7. The germline CDR1 and CDR2 sequences are MNHEY and SVGAGI. The CDR3 extends over 14 amino acids. The chain's CDR3 is CASSSGTARETQYF. The CDR3 coding sequence is TGTGCCAGCAGTTCCGGGACAGCAAGGGAGACCCAGTACTTC.

V and J are TRBV28 and TRBJ1-3; D unclear. This CDR3 region has 16 residues. Trimming cost V 6 bases and J 0 bases, with 15 bases left between them. CDR1 is MDHEN and CDR2 is SYDVKM in the germline V gene. In DNA form, the CDR3 reads TGTGCCAGCAGCCCAAGACCGCAACGCTCTGGAAACACCATATATTTT. Encoded protein: CASSPRPQRSGNTIYF.

This clone was picked up one time. This chain links TRBV4-2 with TRBJ2-3; 9 bases are shared with TRBD1. The J segment lost 6 bases and the V segment lost 3 bases, leaving 7 bases of the junction unmatched. Looked up from germline, CDR1 is LGHNA and CDR2 is YNFKEQ. CDR3 length: 15 amino acids. The CDR3, as DNA: TGTGCCAGCAGCCAGGGGACAGGGTTTCAGGATACGCAGTATTTT. Residues: CASSQGTGFQDTQYF.

The rearrangement uses TRBV7-9 and TRBJ2-7, with a possible D match to TRBD2 (5 bases). Germline V gene data show CDR1 as SEHNR and CDR2 as FQNEAQ (reference sequence). CDR3 length: 14 amino acids. Trimming removed 5 bases at V and 6 bases at J, with 17 bases between. CDR3 protein: CASSPARVGGEQYF. The CDR3 DNA follows: TGTGCCAGCAGCCCCGCCCGGGTAGGAGGCGAGCAGTACTTC.

The chain couples TRBV6-5 to TRBJ2-5, with D possibly matching TRBD1 (6 bases). The V gene's germline CDR1 is MNHEY and CDR2 SVGAGI. V lost 5 bases and J lost 1, with 11 bases in between. The CDR3 totals 14 residues. The CDR3 spells CASSRTVLQETQYF. In nucleotides, the CDR3 is TGTGCCAGCAGTAGGACAGTACTCCAAGAGACCCAGTACTTC.

The CDR3, as DNA: TGTGCCAGCAGCATGCAGGGACAGGTCTACGAGCAGTACTTC. Translated: CASSMQGQVYEQYF. The gene calls are TRBV5-4 and TRBJ2-7; 8 nucleotides align to TRBD1. V shed 4 bases, J shed 3 bases, and the junction held 6 bases outside the gene matches. This CDR3 region has 14 residues. Germline loops: CDR1 SGHNT, CDR2 YYREEE (reference sequence).

The rearrangement links TRBV7-9 to TRBJ1-3, with 11 bases aligning to TRBD1. V dropped 5 bases and J dropped 4; count of bases not matched to a gene: 4. This CDR3 spans 15 amino acids. Germline CDR1 and CDR2: SEHNR and FQNEAQ (reference sequence). CDR3 in amino acids: CASSGDRGSGNTIYF. In DNA, the CDR3 is TGTGCCAGCAGCGGGGACAGGGGGTCAGGAAACACCATATATTTT.

The genes are TRBV9 and TRBJ1-1, with D perhaps matching TRBD1 (5 bases). Germline values: CDR1 SGDLS, CDR2 YYNGEE. The V end lost 0 bases, the J end lost 1 base, and 10 bases lay between the germline ends. This CDR3 contains 15 residues. The CDR3 nucleotides are TGTGCCAGCAGCGTAGTACCAGGGTCGAACACTGAAGCTTTCTTT. It translates to CASSVVPGSNTEAFF.

The chain employs TRBV5-5 and TRBJ1-1; 7 bases map to TRBD1. The CDR3 consists of 14 residues. J lost 8 bases, V lost 4 bases, and 11 bases had no gene match. Germline CDR1 SGHKS, CDR2 YYEKEE (reference sequence). CDR3 residues: CASSRETGNTEAFF. CDR3 in DNA: TGTGCCAGCAGCCGGGAGACAGGGAATACAGAAGCTTTCTTT.